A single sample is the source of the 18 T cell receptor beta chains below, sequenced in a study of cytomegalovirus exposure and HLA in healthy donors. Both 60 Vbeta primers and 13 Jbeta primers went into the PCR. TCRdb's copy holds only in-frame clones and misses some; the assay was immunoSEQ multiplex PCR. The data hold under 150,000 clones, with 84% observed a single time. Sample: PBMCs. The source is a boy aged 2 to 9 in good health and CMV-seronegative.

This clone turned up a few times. CDR3 loop: CASSQGGENLYGYTF. DNA of the CDR3: TGCGCCAGCAGCCAAGGGGGGGAAAACCTCTATGGCTACACCTTC. The chain combines TRBV4-1 with TRBJ1-2, with D maybe TRBD1 (5 bases). The CDR3 consists of 15 residues. CDR1 is MGHRA, CDR2 YSYEKL, per germline. V shed 1 base and J shed 4 bases, with 13 bases lying between them.

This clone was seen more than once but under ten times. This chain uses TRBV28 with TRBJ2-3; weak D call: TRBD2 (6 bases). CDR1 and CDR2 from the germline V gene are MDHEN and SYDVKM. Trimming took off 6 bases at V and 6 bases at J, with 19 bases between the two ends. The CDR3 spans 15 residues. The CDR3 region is CASSSDGGRGDTQYF. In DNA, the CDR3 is TGTGCCAGCAGCTCGGATGGGGGACGGGGGGATACGCAGTATTTT.

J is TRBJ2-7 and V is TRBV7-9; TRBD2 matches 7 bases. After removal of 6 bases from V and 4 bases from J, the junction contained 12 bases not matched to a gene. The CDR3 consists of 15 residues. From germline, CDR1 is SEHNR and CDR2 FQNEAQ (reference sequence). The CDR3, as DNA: TGTGCCAGCAGTCCAGCGCGCGGGGGAGCTTACGAGCAGTACTTC. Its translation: CASSPARGGAYEQYF.

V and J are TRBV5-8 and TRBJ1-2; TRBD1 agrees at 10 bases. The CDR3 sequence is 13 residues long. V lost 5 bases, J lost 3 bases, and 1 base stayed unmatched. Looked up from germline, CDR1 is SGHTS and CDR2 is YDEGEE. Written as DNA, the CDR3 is TGTGCCAGCAGGGACAGGGGGTACTATGGCTACACCTTC. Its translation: CASRDRGYYGYTF.

The CDR3 spells CASSQGIGGLATEAFF. For the CDR3, the DNA is TGCGCCAGCAGCCAAGGCATTGGGGGCTTGGCCACTGAAGCTTTCTTT. The J gene is TRBJ1-1, the V gene TRBV4-1; a weak D match, TRBD1 (6 bases). V was clipped by 1 base and J by 4 bases, with 16 bases between them. The germline gives CDR1 MGHRA, CDR2 YSYEKL. The CDR3 has 16 residues.

CDR3 sequence (DNA): TGTGCCAGCACCGAGGGCGTCTCTGGAAACACCATATATTTT. The encoded protein is CASTEGVSGNTIYF. The chain links TRBV2 to TRBJ1-3; D remains ambiguous. The V gene lost 7 bases and the J gene lost 0 bases, with 10 bases spanning the gap. Germline CDR1 and CDR2: SNHLY and FYNNEI. The CDR3 consists of 14 residues.

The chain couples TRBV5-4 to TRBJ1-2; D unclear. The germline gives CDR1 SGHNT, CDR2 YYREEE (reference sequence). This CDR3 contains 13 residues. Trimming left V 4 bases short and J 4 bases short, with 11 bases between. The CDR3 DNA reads TGTGCCAGCAGCCAGCTGAGGCGCTATGGCTACACCTTC. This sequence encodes CASSQLRRYGYTF.

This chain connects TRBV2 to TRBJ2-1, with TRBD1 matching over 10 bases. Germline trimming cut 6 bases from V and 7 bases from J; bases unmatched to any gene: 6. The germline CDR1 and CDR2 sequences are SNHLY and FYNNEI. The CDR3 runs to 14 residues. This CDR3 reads CASSRQGARNEQFF. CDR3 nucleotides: TGTGCCAGCAGCAGACAGGGGGCGAGGAATGAGCAGTTCTTC.

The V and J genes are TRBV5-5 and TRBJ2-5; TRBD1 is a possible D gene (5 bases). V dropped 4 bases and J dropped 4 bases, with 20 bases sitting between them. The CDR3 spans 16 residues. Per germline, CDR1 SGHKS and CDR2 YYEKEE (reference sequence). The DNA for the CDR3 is TGTGCCAGCAGCAACCAAATGGACATGCTTACAGAGACCCAGTACTTC. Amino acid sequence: CASSNQMDMLTETQYF.

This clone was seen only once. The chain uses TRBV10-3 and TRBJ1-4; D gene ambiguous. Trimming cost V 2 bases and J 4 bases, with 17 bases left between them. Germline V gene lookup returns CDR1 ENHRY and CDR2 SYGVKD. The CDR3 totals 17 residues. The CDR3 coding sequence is TGTGCCATCAGTGAGCGGTCGATCGGTAACGGTAATGAAAAACTGTTTTTT. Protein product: CAISERSIGNGNEKLFF.

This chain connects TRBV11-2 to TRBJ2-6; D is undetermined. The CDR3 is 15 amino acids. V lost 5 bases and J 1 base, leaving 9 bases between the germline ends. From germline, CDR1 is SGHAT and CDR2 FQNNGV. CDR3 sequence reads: CASSPTRSGANVLTF. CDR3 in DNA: TGTGCCAGCAGCCCAACGCGATCTGGGGCCAACGTCCTGACTTTC. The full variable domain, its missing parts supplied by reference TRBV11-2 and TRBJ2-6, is EAGVAQSPRYKIIEKRQSVAFWCNPISGHATLYWYQQILGQGPKLLIQFQNNGVVDDSQLPKDRFSAERLKGVDSTLKIQPAKLEDSAVYLCASSPTRSGANVLTFGAGSRLTVL.

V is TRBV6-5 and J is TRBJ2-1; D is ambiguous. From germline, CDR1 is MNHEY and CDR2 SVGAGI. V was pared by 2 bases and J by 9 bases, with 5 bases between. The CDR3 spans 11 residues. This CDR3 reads CASSYEVEQFF. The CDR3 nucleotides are TGTGCCAGCAGTTACGAGGTTGAGCAGTTCTTC.

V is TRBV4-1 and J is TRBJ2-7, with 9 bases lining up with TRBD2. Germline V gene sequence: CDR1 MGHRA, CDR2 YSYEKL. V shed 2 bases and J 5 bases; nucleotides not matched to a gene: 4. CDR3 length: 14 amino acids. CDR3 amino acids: CASSQKLAGDEQYF. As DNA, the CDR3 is TGCGCCAGCAGCCAAAAACTAGCGGGCGACGAGCAGTACTTC.

CDR3 in amino acids: CASRATTGTAEAFF. CDR3 nucleotides: TGTGCCAGCAGGGCAACAACCGGGACAGCTGAAGCTTTCTTT. The chain recombines TRBV7-9 with TRBJ1-1; 7 nucleotides match TRBD1. The V and J ends lost 6 bases and 6 bases, in that order; junction bases with no gene match: 10. Germline V CDR1 and CDR2: SEHNR, FQNEAQ (reference sequence). The CDR3 is 14 amino acids.

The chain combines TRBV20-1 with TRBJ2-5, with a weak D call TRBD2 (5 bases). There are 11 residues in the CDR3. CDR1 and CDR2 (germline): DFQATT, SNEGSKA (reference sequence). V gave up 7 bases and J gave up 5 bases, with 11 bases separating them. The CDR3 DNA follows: TGCAGTGGCTGGGAGCACGAGACCCAGTACTTC. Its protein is CSGWEHETQYF.

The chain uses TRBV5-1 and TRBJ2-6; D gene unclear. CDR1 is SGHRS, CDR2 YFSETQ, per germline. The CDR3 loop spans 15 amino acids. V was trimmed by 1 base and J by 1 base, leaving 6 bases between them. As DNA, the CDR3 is TGCGCCAGCAGCTTGTCCTCGTCTGGGGCCAACGTCCTGACTTTC. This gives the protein CASSLSSSGANVLTF.

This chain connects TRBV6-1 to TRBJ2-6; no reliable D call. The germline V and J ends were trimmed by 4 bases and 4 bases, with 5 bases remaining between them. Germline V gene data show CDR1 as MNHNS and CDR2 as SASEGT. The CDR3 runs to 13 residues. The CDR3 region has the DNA TGTGCCAGCAGTGTACTCGGGGCCAACGTCCTGACTTTC. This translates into CASSVLGANVLTF.

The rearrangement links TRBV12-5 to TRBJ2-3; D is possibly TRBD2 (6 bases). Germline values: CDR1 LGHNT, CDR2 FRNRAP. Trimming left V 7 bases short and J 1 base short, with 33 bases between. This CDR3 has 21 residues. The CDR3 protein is CASATGGILHRLRKGTDTQYF. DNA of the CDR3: TGTGCTAGTGCGACTGGGGGGATCCTACATCGCCTTCGAAAGGGCACAGATACGCAGTATTTT.